This TCR beta chain derives from a study of CD8 T cells in Susac syndrome. TCR beta from blood CD8+ and CD4+ T cells was sequenced. Stable or active relapsing-remitting multiple sclerosis, untreated and meeting revised McDonald criteria, defined the controls. TEMRA cells were FACS-enriched, and CD8+ and CD4+ T cells were isolated negatively. Random hexamers were used to reverse transcribe an amount of about 0.45 to 1 ug RNA. The TCR beta CDR3 was amplified by immunoSEQ multiplex PCR across 54 Vbeta, 13 Jbeta. MiXCR, run by TCRdb on the immunoSEQ multiplex PCR reads, gives a single entry per CDR3 protein. The data show 250,000 to 300,000 distinct CDR3 sequences, roughly 85% seen once. This clonotype turned up a few times. Sequencing used CD8+ T cells from PBMCs. The clonotype comes from a human donor with multiple sclerosis.

This CDR3 reads CASSLDGSSGHLTYEQYF. The CDR3 DNA reads as TGTGCCAGCAGCTTAGACGGTTCCAGCGGACACCTAACCTACGAGCAGTACTTC. The J gene is TRBJ2-7, the V gene TRBV7-9; either TRBD1 or TRBD2 may supply D (5 bases each). Trimming stripped 1 base from V and 2 bases from J, with 21 bases between. The CDR3 extends over 18 amino acids. Germline-derived CDR1 and CDR2 are SEHNR and FQNEAQ (reference sequence). The whole variable domain, filled in from reference TRBV7-9 and TRBJ2-7, reads DTGVSQNPRHKITKRGQNVTFRCDPISEHNRLYWYRQTLGQGPEFLTYFQNEAQLEKSRLLSDRFSAERPKGSFSTLEIQRTEQGDSAMYLCASSLDGSSGHLTYEQYFGPGTRLTVT.